This T cell receptor beta chain was found in a study of T cells in Graves' hyperthyroidism and ophthalmopathy. Amplification targeted TCR beta CDR3 regions from RNA transcripts. A first-round RT-PCR of the TCR CDR3 used the HTBI primer set. TCRdb itself ran the multiplex PCR reads through MiXCR, one entry per CDR3 protein. The sample gives approximately 400,000 distinct CDR3 sequences, approximately 14% of which show up once; roughly 9.6% is in the top ten. The CDR3 is 17 residues long. The trim removed 3 bases at V and 7 bases at J, leaving 9 bases unmatched. Sequencing was carried out using blood. The clonotype originates from a woman aged 55-69 years with Graves' hyperthyroidism. The V call is TRBV12-3 or TRBV12-4, the J call TRBJ2-2; 12 bases match TRBD2. CDR3 nucleotides: TGTGCCAGCAGTTTTGGGACTAGCGGGTCGGGTGGCGGGGAGCTGTTTTTT. This gives the protein CASSFGTSGSGGGELFF.